These 20 T cell receptor beta chains were sequenced from one sample in a study of CD8 T cells in ankylosing spondylitis. Each CDR3 protein is one row after TCRdb ran MiXCR on the 5' RACE reads. The sample has about 240,000 distinct CDR3 sequences; 8% to 11% are singletons. What was sequenced was blood, either unsorted or a sorted T cell fraction (not recorded which). Receptor source: a male donor with ankylosing spondylitis or in good health (not recorded which).

As for this clonotype: It may be a read error: a sequence one base away is much more abundant. The DNA is omitted, as the CDR3 cannot be located on it reliably, and the CDR3 follows TCRdb's listing. The chain carries TRBV21-1 and TRBJ2-3; TRBD1, the table's D call, was not compared with the DNA. TRBV21-1 is described as a pseudogene. The CDR3 sequence runs 14 residues, both termini included. The CDR3 loop is CASSRLVGAGTQYF.

There are many counts of this clonotype. The chain has TRBV5-1 and TRBJ2-5; D gene unclear. Per the germline V gene, CDR1 is SGHRS and CDR2 is YFSETQ. This CDR3 has 14 residues. Trimming left V 4 bases short and J 4 bases short, with 14 bases between. The CDR3 reads CASSPSFSGETQYF. The CDR3 bases are TGCGCCAGCAGCCCCTCGTTTAGTGGAGAGACCCAGTACTTC.

This clonotype has ten or more counts. The rearrangement links TRBV7-2 to TRBJ1-6; TRBD1 aligns across 8 bases. J lost 10 bases, V lost 3 bases, and 8 bases had no gene match. CDR1 and CDR2 from the germline V gene are SGHTA and FQGNSA. The CDR3 is 15 residues long. The CDR3: CASSFLGQGGSPLHF. The DNA of the CDR3 is TGTGCCAGCAGCTTCCTCGGACAGGGCGGGTCACCCCTCCACTTT.

This clonotype was recorded many times. This chain uses TRBV25-1 with TRBJ2-7; D is ambiguous. The CDR3 length is 13 residues. V was pared by 6 bases and J by 9 bases, with 18 bases between. Germline V gene data show CDR1 as MGHDK and CDR2 as SYGVNS. In DNA form, the CDR3 reads TGTGCCAGCAGAGGACCGATGTCTTCGGGGCAGTACTTC. This gives the protein CASRGPMSSGQYF.

This clonotype was detected ten times or more. The gene calls are TRBV3-1 and TRBJ2-3, with D unclear. CDR1 is LGHDT and CDR2 is YNNKEL in the germline V gene (reference sequence). Trimming pared 4 bases from V and 1 base from J, leaving 12 bases between. CDR3 length equals 15 residues. The CDR3, as DNA: TGTGCCAGCAGCCTCGGACCCCGCGGCACAGATACGCAGTATTTT. Residues: CASSLGPRGTDTQYF.

This clonotype was observed once. Given a much more abundant clone one base away, this may be a read error. J is TRBJ2-3 and V is TRBV27, with D perhaps TRBD2 (6 bases). The germline V and J ends were trimmed by 4 bases and 4 bases, with 9 bases remaining between them. The length of the CDR3 is 13 residues. The germline gives CDR1 MNHEY, CDR2 SMNVEV (reference sequence). The CDR3 loop reads CASSSWEADTQYF. The CDR3 DNA reads as TGTGCCAGCAGTTCGTGGGAGGCAGATACGCAGTATTTT.

This clonotype was counted ten times or more. The chain links TRBV11-2 to TRBJ2-3; 15 bases map to TRBD2. This CDR3 contains 20 residues. The germline CDR1 and CDR2 sequences are SGHAT and FQNNGV. V was pared by 5 bases and J by 2 bases, with 14 bases of the junction left unmatched. The CDR3 loop reads CASSPGLAGGPLFFTDTQYF. CDR3 in DNA: TGTGCCAGCAGCCCCGGACTAGCGGGGGGGCCCCTTTTTTTCACAGATACGCAGTATTTT.

The CDR3 DNA follows: TGTGCCTGGAGCGAGGGGAGCAATCAGCCCCAGCATTTT. Amino acids: CAWSEGSNQPQHF. The chain combines TRBV30 with TRBJ1-5; possibly TRBD1 for D (5 bases). Germline assignment: CDR1 GTSNPN and CDR2 SVGIG (reference sequence). The CDR3 totals 13 residues. Trimming took 3 bases from V and 1 from J, leaving 7 bases between them.

The table lists this clonotype with a few counts. The chain recombines TRBV30 with TRBJ1-3; unclear D gene. V was trimmed by 6 bases and J by 5 bases, leaving 14 bases between them. This CDR3 comprises 13 residues. Per germline, CDR1 GTSNPN and CDR2 SVGIG (reference sequence). CDR3 sequence (DNA): TGTGCCTGCCCAGACCTTAGAAGAAACACCATATATTTT. Protein sequence: CACPDLRRNTIYF.

In its sample, this clonotype was seen many times. This chain uses TRBV20-1 with TRBJ2-7; 9 nucleotides agree with TRBD2. The CDR3 runs 15 residues. The germline V gene encodes CDR1 DFQATT and CDR2 SNEGSKA (reference sequence). Trimming removed 5 bases from V and 4 bases from J; junction bases left unmatched: 12. The CDR3 DNA sequence: TGCAGTGCTTCAGGGGGTAGCGGGAGTTTGTACGAGCAGTACTTC. This sequence encodes CSASGGSGSLYEQYF.

In its sample, this clonotype was seen a few times. The chain joins TRBV7-9 to TRBJ1-2, with D hard to call. V gave up 1 base and J gave up 7 bases, with 4 bases separating them. Per germline, CDR1 SEHNR and CDR2 FQNEAQ (reference sequence). The CDR3 sequence is 11 residues long. DNA of the CDR3: TGTGCCAGCAGCTTAGATGGTGGCTACACCTTC. It yields the protein CASSLDGGYTF.

Many counts were recorded for this clonotype. The CDR3 is CASSQGTSVNEQFF. Here the CDR3 DNA reads TGCGCCAGCTCTCAGGGGACTAGCGTCAATGAGCAGTTCTTC. V and J are TRBV5-1 and TRBJ2-1, with TRBD2 matching over 10 bases. The ends lost 7 bases at V and 6 bases at J; junction bases unmatched: 7. The germline V gene has CDR1 SGHRS and CDR2 YFSETQ. The CDR3 extends over 14 amino acids.

This clonotype was observed a few times. This chain links TRBV2 with TRBJ1-1; TRBD1 matches 12 bases. With 10 bases clipped from V and 5 bases from J, the junction kept 11 bases outside the gene matches. In germline, CDR1 is SNHLY, CDR2 FYNNEI. The CDR3 loop spans 15 amino acids. The CDR3 bases are TGTGCCACGGCCGGGACAGGGGGCGCGAGGACTGAAGCTTTCTTT. Protein sequence: CATAGTGGARTEAFF.

The sample holds many counts of this clonotype. The chain recombines TRBV9 with TRBJ2-1; maybe TRBD2 (7 bases). The CDR3 sequence is 14 residues long. Germline CDR1 is SGDLS and CDR2 is YYNGEE. The V and J ends lost 3 bases and 6 bases respectively, with 13 bases between them. The CDR3 DNA sequence: TGTGCCAGCAGCGAGACTAGCAGGGGCAATGAGCAGTTCTTC. Translation gives CASSETSRGNEQFF. The variable domain in full, completed from reference TRBV9 and TRBJ2-1, reads DSGVTQTPKHLITATGQRVTLRCSPRSGDLSVYWYQQSLDQGLQFLIQYYNGEERAKGNILERFSAQQFPDLHSELNLSSLELGDSALYFCASSETSRGNEQFFGPGTRLTVL.

The CDR3 DNA is TGCGCCAGCAGCCATTTAACCCTAACGGGGGATGAAAAACTGTTTTTT. Translating gives CASSHLTLTGDEKLFF. The chain combines TRBV4-1 with TRBJ1-4, with a tentative D call TRBD1 (5 bases). This CDR3 comprises 16 residues. With 3 bases removed from V and 6 bases from J, the gap between germline ends came to 17 bases. Germline CDR1 reads MGHRA; CDR2 reads YSYEKL.

There are a few counts of this clonotype. The V call is TRBV10-1, the J call TRBJ1-1; D not certain. The ends were cut back, 0 bases at V and 5 bases at J, with 7 bases in the middle. CDR1 and CDR2 (germline): WNHNN, SYGVQD (reference sequence). CDR3 length: 13 residues. DNA for the CDR3: TGCGCCAGCAGTGAGTCGGCGGGGACTGAAGCTTTCTTT. Translated: CASSESAGTEAFF.

This clonotype was picked up a small number of times. The chain has TRBV7-9 and TRBJ1-1; no definite D call. From germline, CDR1 is SEHNR and CDR2 FQNEAQ (reference sequence). CDR3 size: 12 residues. V shed 1 base and J shed 8 bases, with 8 bases lying between them. The CDR3 sequence is CASSLGRQEAFF. CDR3 DNA: TGTGCCAGCAGCTTAGGGAGGCAGGAAGCTTTCTTT.

This chain uses TRBV4-2 with TRBJ2-7; D possibly corresponds to TRBD1 (5 bases). This CDR3 has 14 residues. Per the germline V gene, CDR1 is LGHNA and CDR2 is YNFKEQ. V was shortened by 3 bases and J by 7 bases, with 16 bases between the two germline ends. In DNA form, the CDR3 reads TGTGCCAGCAGCCAGCCTTCTAGGGGCGAAGAGCAGTACTTC. Translating it yields CASSQPSRGEEQYF.

V gene TRBV7-2 combines with J gene TRBJ1-2; 7 nucleotides align to TRBD1. The CDR3 totals 14 residues. J gave up 5 bases and V 5 bases, and 8 bases lay outside the gene matches. The V gene's germline CDR1 is SGHTA and CDR2 FQGNSA. In DNA form, the CDR3 reads TGTGCCAGCAGCACAAGACAGGGAGGGTATGGCTACACCTTC. Protein product: CASSTRQGGYGYTF.

This clonotype has only a few counts. J is TRBJ2-1 and V is TRBV4-1; 7 bases map to TRBD2. J lost 8 bases, V lost 4 bases, and 14 bases had no gene match. The CDR3 contains 16 residues. CDR1 is MGHRA, CDR2 YSYEKL, per germline. The CDR3 DNA is TGCGCCAGCAGCCGGCGCGGGAGCGGGCCGGGGGATGAGCAGTTCTTC. Its translation: CASSRRGSGPGDEQFF.